The 3 T cell receptor beta chains below come from one sample, sequenced in a study of T cells in Graves' hyperthyroidism and ophthalmopathy. From RNA transcripts, TCR beta CDR3 regions were amplified. A first-round RT-PCR of the TCR CDR3 used the HTBI primer set. TCRdb redid the calling of the multiplex PCR reads with MiXCR, one entry per CDR3 protein. This sample has about 720,000 distinct CDR3 sequences, with over 15% found just once. Sequences were obtained from blood. The receptors come from a young man with Graves' hyperthyroidism.

This clonotype showed up many times. Here the CDR3 DNA reads TGTGCCAGCAGTTTAAACAGACGCAATGAGCAGTTCTTC. This translates into CASSLNRRNEQFF. The chain recombines TRBV28 with TRBJ2-1, with no clear D. The CDR3 runs to 13 residues. Between the trimmed V and J ends, which lost 2 bases and 6 bases, there was a span of 8 bases. Germline V gene sequence: CDR1 MDHEN, CDR2 SYDVKM.

In its sample, this clonotype was seen a few times. V is TRBV27 and J is TRBJ2-7; 8 bases agree with TRBD2. With 3 bases clipped from V and 4 bases from J, the junction kept 8 bases outside the gene matches. Germline V gene lookup returns CDR1 MNHEY and CDR2 SMNVEV (reference sequence). This CDR3 contains 15 residues. This CDR3 reads CASSFSPGGAYEQYF. CDR3 DNA: TGTGCCAGCAGTTTTTCCCCGGGGGGGGCGTACGAGCAGTACTTC.

The V gene is TRBV12-3 or TRBV12-4, the J gene TRBJ2-5; D uncertain. The V end lost 7 bases, the J end lost 5 bases, and 20 bases lay between the germline ends. There are 15 residues in the CDR3. CDR3 sequence (DNA): TGTGCCAGCACCCGGTCTTGGGAAATAGGCGAGACCCAGTACTTC. Encoded protein: CASTRSWEIGETQYF.